This is a list of T cell receptor beta chains from one sample in a study of vaccination and CD4 T cells after COVID-19. Antigens for these TCRs are unknown. A single record per CDR3 protein comes from TCRdb applying MiXCR to the PCR reads. The data show roughly 20,000 distinct CDR3 sequences, 53% seen once. The input for sequencing was CD4+ T cells from blood, cultured in vitro, taken before SARS-CoV-2 vaccination. The receptor set was obtained from a human donor who had recovered from COVID-19. CDR3s include the opening cysteine and the closing phenylalanine or tryptophan. A clone size is listed for some rows: how often the clone was seen (once, few, many), or a class if it is expanded.

size: -; V: TRBV6-2/TRBV6-3; J: TRBJ1-5; CDR3: CASRSATGGRQPQHF
size: -; V: TRBV29-1; J: TRBJ1-2; CDR3: CSVAIGSYGYTF
size: few; V: TRBV20-1; J: TRBJ1-1; CDR3: CSARELIALNWVF
size: -; V: TRBV7-3; J: TRBJ2-3; CDR3: CASSLGRYTDTQYF
size: -; V: TRBV6-5; J: TRBJ2-1; CDR3: CASSYSIFHEQFF
size: once; V: TRBV28; J: TRBJ1-2; CDR3: CASSANWVGYGYTF
size: -; V: TRBV25-1; J: TRBJ2-2; CDR3: CASSKRTGNAITGELFF
size: few; V: TRBV7-2; J: TRBJ1-5; CDR3: CASSLAGPNQPQHF
size: few; V: TRBV6-1; J: TRBJ2-3; CDR3: CASSARTGGDTQYF
size: once; V: TRBV29-1; J: TRBJ1-5; CDR3: CSVPGQGGWDGQPQHF
size: -; V: TRBV7-9; J: TRBJ2-3; CDR3: CASSLAGAVGDTQYF
size: few; V: TRBV6-1; J: TRBJ2-7; CDR3: CASSEVGNSYEQYF
size: -; V: TRBV6-5; J: TRBJ1-2; CDR3: CASSYRAGVDYGYTF
size: -; V: TRBV7-2; J: TRBJ1-2; CDR3: CASSLVSDRRSGYTF
size: -; V: TRBV11-2; J: TRBJ1-2; CDR3: CASSLEGRDGNYGYTF
size: -; V: TRBV27; J: TRBJ2-7; CDR3: CASSLSQGVGEQYF
size: few; V: TRBV19; J: TRBJ1-5; CDR3: CASSISAGGQPQHF
size: few; V: TRBV28; J: TRBJ1-2; CDR3: CASTQRGQGFNYGYTF
size: few; V: TRBV20-1; J: TRBJ1-5; CDR3: CSARGQYLSNQPQHF
size: -; V: TRBV7-2; J: TRBJ2-7; CDR3: CASSLGLAGTYEQYF
size: once; V: TRBV2; J: TRBJ1-2; CDR3: CASREQGDANYGYTF
size: -; V: TRBV6-1; J: TRBJ1-2; CDR3: CASSVQGATSYGYTF
size: -; V: TRBV7-8; J: TRBJ2-3; CDR3: CASSLIGLAGGTRTDTQYF
size: few; V: TRBV7-3; J: TRBJ2-3; CDR3: CASSSDSGGGTDTQYF
size: -; V: TRBV6-1; J: TRBJ1-1; CDR3: CASSNRGQGAAEAFF
size: few; V: TRBV6-1; J: TRBJ1-3; CDR3: CASSSSGTAGNTIYF
size: -; V: TRBV6-5; J: TRBJ1-2; CDR3: CASSWTGEGGYTF
size: -; V: TRBV12-3/TRBV12-4; J: TRBJ2-7; CDR3: CASSLYGYEQYF
size: few; V: TRBV27; J: TRBJ2-7; CDR3: CASSPRALRSKEGGSYEQYF
size: few; V: TRBV6-1; J: TRBJ1-2; CDR3: CASRGTAPRGYTF
size: -; V: TRBV27; J: TRBJ2-3; CDR3: CASSSAANPNTDTQYF
size: few; V: TRBV2; J: TRBJ1-5; CDR3: CASSEDGGRPQHF
size: -; V: TRBV6-5; J: TRBJ1-5; CDR3: CASSSTGNNQPQHF
size: -; V: TRBV20-1; J: TRBJ2-3; CDR3: CSAGGTSGNLADTQYF
size: -; V: TRBV5-6; J: TRBJ2-7; CDR3: CASSSPGGSPSYEQYF